This passage covers 32 T cell receptor beta chains from one sample sequenced in a study of blood T cell repertoires in COVID-19. Method: immunoSEQ multiplex PCR; TCRdb's copy keeps in-frame clones and lacks some. Of 250,000 or so clones listed, 88% are singletons. Sequenced input: peripheral blood. These receptors were collected from a woman aged 55-69 years with acute or convalescent COVID-19.

The J gene is TRBJ1-5, the V gene TRBV28; 11 nucleotides align to TRBD1. Germline loops: CDR1 MDHEN, CDR2 SYDVKM. V dropped 6 bases and J dropped 3; count of bases not matched to a gene: 7. The CDR3 length is 16 residues. CDR3 in amino acids: CASRRRTGGDNQPQHF. CDR3 bases: TGTGCCAGCAGACGAAGGACAGGGGGCGACAATCAGCCCCAGCATTTT.

The chain couples TRBV5-4 to TRBJ2-3, with 8 bases lining up with TRBD1. The CDR3 has 16 amino acids. V lost 4 bases to trimming and J lost 0 bases; unmatched junction nucleotides: 7. Per germline, CDR1 SGHNT and CDR2 YYREEE (reference sequence). CDR3 sequence: CASSTTYRGSTDTQYF. For the CDR3, the DNA is TGTGCCAGCAGCACCACCTACAGGGGGAGCACAGATACGCAGTATTTT.

The gene calls are TRBV9 and TRBJ2-2, with 9 nucleotides matching TRBD2. The CDR3 spans 16 residues. Germline V gene lookup returns CDR1 SGDLS and CDR2 YYNGEE. J gave up 2 bases and V 3 bases, and 5 bases lay outside the gene matches. CDR3 in DNA: TGTGCCAGCAGCGGCACTAGCGGGCCCAACACCGGGGAGCTGTTTTTT. Translating gives CASSGTSGPNTGELFF.

This clone was counted a few times. The chain carries TRBV11-1 and TRBJ1-2; no clear D. Trimming took off 5 bases at V and 4 bases at J, with 17 bases between the two ends. The CDR3 extends over 15 amino acids. Germline V lookup: CDR1 SGHAT, CDR2 FQDESV (reference sequence). The CDR3 protein is CASSPRGTDRYGYTF. CDR3 sequence (DNA): TGTGCCAGCAGCCCCCGGGGAACAGATCGCTATGGCTACACCTTC. The full variable domain, with the rest looked up from reference TRBV11-1 and TRBJ1-2, is EAEVAQSPRYKITEKSQAVAFWCDPISGHATLYWYRQILGQGPELLVQFQDESVVDDSQLPKDRFSAERLKGVDSTLKIQPAELGDSAMYLCASSPRGTDRYGYTFGSGTRLTVV.

The rearrangement joins TRBV19 to TRBJ1-1, with TRBD1 identical over 7 bases. V shed 4 bases, J shed 5 bases, and the junction held 7 bases outside the gene matches. CDR3 length equals 14 residues. Germline values: CDR1 LNHDA, CDR2 SQIVND (reference sequence). As DNA, the CDR3 is TGTGCCAGTAGTAAGGCAGGGGGAGGAACTGAAGCTTTCTTT. Translation: CASSKAGGGTEAFF.

In its sample, this clone was seen once. This chain uses TRBV7-6 with TRBJ2-5; 10 bases align to TRBD2. The germline gives CDR1 SGHVS, CDR2 FNYEAQ. The V gene end was trimmed by 5 bases and the J gene end by 5 bases; junction bases not matched to a gene: 11. CDR3 length equals 16 residues. The CDR3 here is CASSPQAGGVRETQYF. The CDR3 nucleotides are TGTGCCAGCAGCCCACAAGCGGGAGGGGTTAGGGAGACCCAGTACTTC.

This chain joins TRBV6-2 or TRBV6-3 and TRBJ2-1; tentative D call: TRBD2 (6 bases). This CDR3 has 15 amino acids. Trimming took off 6 bases at V and 4 bases at J, with 16 bases between the two ends. Germline V lookup: CDR1 MNHEY, CDR2 SVGEGT. This chain's CDR3 is CASRPPSAAYNEQFF. Written as DNA, the CDR3 is TGTGCCAGCAGGCCTCCTAGCGCCGCGTACAATGAGCAGTTCTTC.

This clone was observed once. J is TRBJ1-5 and V is TRBV7-2; D remains unclear. Germline loops: CDR1 SGHTA, CDR2 FQGNSA. The CDR3 totals 14 residues. Trimming removed 0 bases from V and 7 bases from J, with 10 bases in between. CDR3: CASSLAGVGQPQHF. The CDR3 DNA is TGTGCCAGCAGCTTAGCGGGTGTCGGGCAGCCCCAGCATTTT. Supplemented by reference TRBV7-2 and TRBJ1-5, the full variable domain reads GAGVSQSPSNKVTEKGKDVELRCDPISGHTALYWYRQSLGQGLEFLIYFQGNSAPDKSGLPSDRFSAERTGGSVSTLTIQRTQQEDSAVYLCASSLAGVGQPQHFGDGTRLSIL.

The chain uses TRBV7-8 and TRBJ1-1; 7 nucleotides agree with TRBD1. The CDR3 covers 15 residues. With V trimmed by 0 bases and J by 1 base, 2 bases remained unmatched. CDR1 is SGHVS and CDR2 is FQNEAQ in the germline V gene. The CDR3 nucleotides are TGTGCCAGCAGCTTAGCGCAGGGGGGGAACACTGAAGCTTTCTTT. This codes for CASSLAQGGNTEAFF.

The chain employs TRBV24-1 and TRBJ2-7, with 8 bases aligning to TRBD2. From germline, CDR1 is KGHDR and CDR2 SFDVKD. CDR3 size: 17 residues. J was trimmed by 2 bases and V by 4 bases; bases with no gene match: 12. This CDR3 reads CATSDHRVQRGTYEQYF. The CDR3 DNA sequence: TGTGCCACCAGTGACCATAGAGTCCAGCGGGGGACCTACGAGCAGTACTTC.

This rearrangement joins TRBV5-1 to TRBJ1-1; 9 positions match TRBD1. This CDR3 is built from 18 residues. Trimming removed 0 bases from V and 0 bases from J; junction bases left unmatched: 9. Germline CDR1 and CDR2: SGHRS and YFSETQ. The DNA for the CDR3 is TGCGCCAGCAGCTTGGCCCCAAAGGGACAGGGCATGAACACTGAAGCTTTCTTT. This gives the protein CASSLAPKGQGMNTEAFF.

The chain is built from TRBV4-3 and TRBJ2-3; D not certain. Germline V lookup: CDR1 LGHNA, CDR2 YSLEER. Trimming took 1 base from V and 2 from J, leaving 7 bases between them. The CDR3 is 14 residues long. This CDR3 reads CASSQATYTDTQYF. The CDR3 DNA reads TGCGCCAGCAGCCAAGCTACCTACACAGATACGCAGTATTTT.

The J gene is TRBJ1-1, the V gene TRBV19; 9 bases map to TRBD1. The CDR3 totals 14 residues. Germline loops: CDR1 LNHDA, CDR2 SQIVND (reference sequence). After removal of 7 bases from V and 1 base from J, the junction contained 4 bases not matched to a gene. The CDR3, as DNA: TGTGCCAGTAACAGACAGGGGGAGAACACTGAAGCTTTCTTT. Translated: CASNRQGENTEAFF.

The V gene is TRBV15, the J gene TRBJ1-2, with D unresolved. Germline CDR1 LNHNV, CDR2 YYDKDF (reference sequence). V lost 1 base to trimming and J lost 5 bases, with 14 bases between them. This CDR3 has 15 amino acids. The CDR3 spells CATSRAGMPEYGYTF. In nucleotides, the CDR3 is TGTGCCACCAGCAGAGCGGGGATGCCCGAATATGGCTACACCTTC.

The genes are TRBV6-6 and TRBJ2-1, with unresolved D. Between the trimmed V and J ends, which lost 4 bases and 5 bases, there was a span of 9 bases. The CDR3 spans 13 residues. Germline loops: CDR1 MNHNY, CDR2 SVGAGI (reference sequence). Here the CDR3 reads CASSFRENNEQFF. The CDR3 DNA reads as TGTGCCAGCAGTTTCCGAGAGAACAATGAGCAGTTCTTC.

This clone was seen a handful of times. The rearrangement links TRBV9 to TRBJ2-3, with TRBD2 identical over 9 bases. The germline V gene encodes CDR1 SGDLS and CDR2 YYNGEE. CDR3 length equals 18 residues. The J segment lost 0 bases and the V segment lost 3 bases, leaving 11 bases of the junction unmatched. DNA for the CDR3: TGTGCCAGCAGCGCAAGCGGGGGGCTAAGTTCTAGCACAGATACGCAGTATTTT. This sequence encodes CASSASGGLSSSTDTQYF.

The chain employs TRBV9 and TRBJ1-3, with 9 bases aligning to TRBD1. The germline CDR1 and CDR2 sequences are SGDLS and YYNGEE. This CDR3 spans 18 amino acids. V gave up 3 bases and J gave up 4 bases; unmatched junction bases: 14. The CDR3 DNA reads TGTGCCAGCAGCGGACACCTCGACAGGGGGTTATCAGGAAACACCATATATTTT. It yields the protein CASSGHLDRGLSGNTIYF.

The chain recombines TRBV19 with TRBJ1-2; 9 bases align to TRBD1. This CDR3 is built from 16 residues. CDR1 is LNHDA, CDR2 SQIVND, per germline (reference sequence). V was pared by 8 bases and J by 2 bases, with 12 bases of the junction left unmatched. CDR3 residues: CASVRGQGSENYGYTF. CDR3 sequence (DNA): TGTGCCAGTGTCCGAGGACAGGGGAGTGAGAACTATGGCTACACCTTC.

The count of this clone is one. The same CDR3 can be traced to other DNA sequences in this sample. This chain links TRBV19 with TRBJ1-4; maybe TRBD1 (5 bases). V was pared by 3 bases and J by 5 bases, with 13 bases between. CDR1 is LNHDA, CDR2 SQIVND, per germline (reference sequence). The CDR3 is 15 amino acids. Written as DNA, the CDR3 is TGTGCCAGTAGTATCCGTACAGGATTCAATGAAAAACTGTTTTTT. Amino acid sequence: CASSIRTGFNEKLFF.

The V gene is TRBV7-3, the J gene TRBJ2-5; 16 bases line up with TRBD2. Germline assignment: CDR1 SGHTA and CDR2 FQGTGA. CDR3 length: 17 amino acids. V shed 2 bases and J 6 bases; nucleotides not matched to a gene: 6. This chain's CDR3 is CASSLGGTSGGAKTQYF. CDR3 bases: TGTGCCAGCAGCTTAGGTGGGACTAGCGGGGGGGCGAAGACCCAGTACTTC.

This chain uses TRBV4-2 with TRBJ1-4, with D unresolved. CDR3 length: 17 residues. Germline lookup yields CDR1 LGHNA and CDR2 YNFKEQ. Trimming stripped 0 bases from V and 5 bases from J, with 16 bases between. In nucleotides, the CDR3 is TGTGCCAGCAGCCAAGACCAAGGGAGGGTGGGAAATGAAAAACTGTTTTTT. It is translated as CASSQDQGRVGNEKLFF.

This chain links TRBV10-2 with TRBJ2-1; no reliable D call. The CDR3 has 13 amino acids. V was pared by 6 bases and J by 10 bases, with 16 bases between. Germline V CDR1 and CDR2: WSHSY, SAAADI. The CDR3 here is CASRLGGFYEQFF. The CDR3 coding sequence is TGCGCCAGCAGGCTCGGCGGTTTCTACGAGCAGTTCTTC.

The chain is built from TRBV6-4 and TRBJ2-3; TRBD2 is a possible D gene (5 bases). Per the germline V gene, CDR1 is MRHNA and CDR2 is SNTAGT. V lost 6 bases and J 0 bases, leaving 13 bases between the germline ends. This CDR3 has 15 residues. CDR3 bases: TGTGCCAGCAGGACTACGGGGAGTAGCACAGATACGCAGTATTTT. It yields the protein CASRTTGSSTDTQYF.

This sequence joins TRBV6-2 or TRBV6-3 and TRBJ1-1; D might be TRBD1 (6 bases). CDR3 length: 14 residues. V lost 2 bases to trimming and J lost 5 bases, with 12 bases between them. From germline, CDR1 is MNHEY and CDR2 SVGEGT. Written as DNA, the CDR3 is TGTGCCAGCAGTTACAGGGGGGGTACGACTGAAGCTTTCTTT. Its translation is CASSYRGGTTEAFF.

The V gene is TRBV11-2, the J gene TRBJ2-1; 15 bases are a match to TRBD2. Germline V gene lookup returns CDR1 SGHAT and CDR2 FQNNGV. The length of the CDR3 is 16 residues. Trimming cost V 5 bases and J 8 bases; bases outside gene matches: 7. The CDR3 protein is CASSKGLAGGVDEQFF. The CDR3 bases are TGTGCCAGCAGCAAGGGACTAGCGGGAGGAGTGGATGAGCAGTTCTTC.

This clone was observed a handful of times. This chain connects TRBV7-9 to TRBJ1-2, with 8 nucleotides matching TRBD1. The germline V gene encodes CDR1 SEHNR and CDR2 FQNEAQ (reference sequence). This CDR3 is 13 amino acids long. Unmatched junction bases numbered 7, after V lost 8 bases and J lost 5 bases. The CDR3 loop reads CASGTGQRYGYTF. The CDR3, as DNA: TGTGCCAGCGGGACAGGACAGAGATATGGCTACACCTTC.

This clone has just a few counts. The chain has TRBV3-1 (or the pseudogene TRBV3-2) and TRBJ2-2, with TRBD2 matching over 7 bases. Germline CDR1 and CDR2: LGHDT and YNNKEL (reference sequence). CDR3 length: 14 amino acids. Trimming took 1 base from V and 6 from J; bases not matched to a gene: 2. CDR3 amino acids: CASSQAGLPGELFF. CDR3 sequence (DNA): TGTGCCAGCAGCCAAGCGGGACTACCCGGGGAGCTGTTTTTT.

This chain uses TRBV7-6 with TRBJ2-7; 10 nucleotides match TRBD2. This CDR3 region has 16 residues. The germline V gene has CDR1 SGHVS and CDR2 FNYEAQ. The V and J ends lost 5 bases and 3 bases, in that order; junction bases with no gene match: 10. This CDR3 is CASSEPSGRAHYEQYF. In DNA, the CDR3 is TGTGCCAGCAGCGAACCCAGCGGGAGGGCCCACTACGAGCAGTACTTC.

The chain links TRBV18 to TRBJ1-1; TRBD1 agrees at 7 bases. The V and J ends lost 1 base and 3 bases, in that order; junction bases with no gene match: 5. Germline loops: CDR1 KGHSH, CDR2 LQKENI. The CDR3 totals 15 residues. The CDR3 DNA reads TGTGCCAGCTCACCACTGAGTCAGGGGGACACTGAAGCTTTCTTT. As protein: CASSPLSQGDTEAFF. Filled out from reference TRBV18 and TRBJ1-1, the complete variable domain reads NAGVMQNPRHLVRRRGQEARLRCSPMKGHSHVYWYRQLPEEGLKFMVYLQKENIIDESGMPKERFSAEFPKEGPSILRIQQVVRGDSAAYFCASSPLSQGDTEAFFGQGTRLTVV.

This clone was found a few times. At one end the junction does not follow the germline gene, possibly because of a read error. The chain uses TRBV27 and TRBJ1-6, with 7 bases matching TRBD1. The CDR3 spans 17 residues. Germline V gives CDR1 MNHEY, CDR2 SMNVEV (reference sequence). The CDR3 protein is CASSFRDSPAYNSPLHF. CDR3 sequence (DNA): TGTGCCAGCAGTTTCCGGGACAGCCCAGCCTACAATTCACCCCTCCACTTT.

The rearrangement links TRBV7-2 to TRBJ2-1; a possible D gene is TRBD2 (5 bases). Germline CDR1 and CDR2: SGHTA and FQGNSA. Trimming shortened V by 4 bases and J by 8 bases, and 12 bases separated the two germline ends. The CDR3 runs to 13 residues. The CDR3 is CASSSPGKDEQFF. CDR3 DNA: TGTGCCAGCAGCTCCCCGGGGAAGGATGAGCAGTTCTTC.

This rearrangement joins TRBV9 to TRBJ1-6, with D unresolved. CDR1 is SGDLS and CDR2 is YYNGEE in the germline V gene. This CDR3 has 12 residues. Trimming cost V 0 bases and J 9 bases, with 4 bases left between them. CDR3 loop: CASSVGLSPLHF. CDR3 DNA: TGTGCCAGCAGCGTAGGACTTTCACCCCTCCACTTT.